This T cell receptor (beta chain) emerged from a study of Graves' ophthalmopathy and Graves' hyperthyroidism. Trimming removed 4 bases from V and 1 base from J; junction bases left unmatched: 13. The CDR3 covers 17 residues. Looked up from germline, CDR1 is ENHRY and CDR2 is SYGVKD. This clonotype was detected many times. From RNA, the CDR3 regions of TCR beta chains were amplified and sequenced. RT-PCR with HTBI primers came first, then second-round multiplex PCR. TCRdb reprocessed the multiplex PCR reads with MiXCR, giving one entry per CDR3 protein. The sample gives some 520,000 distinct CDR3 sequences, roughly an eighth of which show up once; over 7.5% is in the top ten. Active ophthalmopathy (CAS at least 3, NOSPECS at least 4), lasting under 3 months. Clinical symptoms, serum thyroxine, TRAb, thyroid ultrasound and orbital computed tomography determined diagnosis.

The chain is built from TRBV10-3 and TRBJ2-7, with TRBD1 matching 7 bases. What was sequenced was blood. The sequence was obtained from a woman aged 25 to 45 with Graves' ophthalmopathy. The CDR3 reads CAISGGLGRGPSYEQYF. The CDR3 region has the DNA TGTGCCATCAGTGGCGGGCTGGGAAGGGGGCCTTCCTACGAGCAGTACTTC.